The 13 T cell receptor beta chains in this list originate from one sample, sequenced in a study of identical twins. TCRdb called the 5' RACE reads again in MiXCR, with one record for every CDR3 protein. The table lists fewer than 250,000 distinct CDR3 sequences, approximately 7% of them singletons. This sample also belongs to another study, concerning yellow fever vaccine responses in identical twins.

The sample comprised memory (CD45RO+) T cells sorted from blood. These receptors all stem from a woman under 30 in good health.

This clonotype has at least ten counts. The genes are TRBV14 and TRBJ1-2, with D unclear. CDR1 and CDR2 (germline): SGHDN, FVKESK. Trimming shortened V by 0 bases and J by 4 bases, and 9 bases separated the two germline ends. The CDR3 spans 14 residues. CDR3 coding DNA: TGTGCCAGCAGCCAAGAGCCAGGACTCTATGGCTACACCTTC. Its protein product is CASSQEPGLYGYTF.

This clonotype has at least ten counts. The chain links TRBV5-6 to TRBJ1-1; no clear D gene. Trimming cost V 0 bases and J 0 bases, with 6 bases left between them. The length of the CDR3 is 14 residues. Germline V lookup: CDR1 SGHDT, CDR2 YYEEEE. This CDR3 reads CASSLGGLNTEAFF. The CDR3, as DNA: TGTGCCAGCAGCTTGGGAGGCCTGAACACTGAAGCTTTCTTT.

This clonotype was counted only a few times. Without the conserved terminal phenylalanine or tryptophan, this CDR3 likely stems from a read error. The chain is built from TRBV5-1 and TRBJ2-5; a possible D gene is TRBD1 (6 bases). V was clipped by 4 bases and J by 2 bases, with 12 bases between them. This CDR3 has 14 amino acids. The V gene's germline CDR1 is SGHRS and CDR2 YFSETQ. The CDR3 sequence: CASSKRQVQETQYC. The CDR3 bases are TGCGCCAGCAGCAAACGACAGGTACAAGAGACCCAGTACTGC.

This clonotype has ten or more counts. This rearrangement joins TRBV4-1 to TRBJ1-1; maybe TRBD1 (6 bases). There are 14 residues in the CDR3. Germline CDR1 MGHRA, CDR2 YSYEKL. The V and J ends lost 6 bases and 0 bases respectively, with 11 bases between them. The chain's CDR3 is CASRNRALNTEAFF. The CDR3 coding sequence is TGCGCCAGCAGGAACAGGGCGTTGAACACTGAAGCTTTCTTT.

At least ten counts were recorded for this clonotype. The chain joins TRBV11-1 to TRBJ1-5; D call uncertain. Germline V gene data show CDR1 as SGHAT and CDR2 as FQDESV (reference sequence). V lost 3 bases and J lost 2, with 20 bases in between. The CDR3 is 18 amino acids. The CDR3 region has the DNA TGTGCCAGCAGCTTGGCCGGACCCGATTATATTGGCAATCAGCCCCAGCATTTT. Translation: CASSLAGPDYIGNQPQHF.

This clonotype was counted only a few times. The chain recombines TRBV27 with TRBJ2-7, with 14 nucleotides matching TRBD2. Trimming cost V 4 bases and J 2 bases; bases outside gene matches: 16. The CDR3 contains 20 residues. From germline, CDR1 is MNHEY and CDR2 SMNVEV (reference sequence). CDR3 nucleotide sequence: TGTGCCAGCAGTTCATATGCCGGGACTAGCGGGAGTTCCGGCCCCTACGAGCAGTACTTC. Translating it yields CASSSYAGTSGSSGPYEQYF.

The genes are TRBV11-3 and TRBJ2-2, with D perhaps matching TRBD1 (5 bases). Trimming took off 7 bases at V and 6 bases at J, with 15 bases between the two ends. CDR1 and CDR2 from the germline V gene are SGHNT and YENEEA. This CDR3 spans 14 amino acids. This chain's CDR3 is CASTPSRVPGELFF. CDR3 in DNA: TGTGCCAGCACCCCATCCAGGGTACCCGGGGAGCTGTTTTTT.

The gene calls are TRBV10-3 and TRBJ2-6; the D gene is possibly TRBD1 (6 bases). The CDR3 runs 19 residues. The germline CDR1 and CDR2 sequences are ENHRY and SYGVKD. Deletions cut 7 bases from V and 0 bases from J, with 22 bases between. The CDR3 reads CAIKGQLGLGSSGANVLTF. CDR3 sequence (DNA): TGTGCCATCAAAGGACAGCTAGGCTTGGGGAGCTCTGGGGCCAACGTCCTGACTTTC.

This clonotype came up a few times. V usage is TRBV7-9 and J usage is TRBJ2-3; unclear D gene. The V gene lost 7 bases and the J gene lost 5 bases, with 7 bases spanning the gap. Per the germline V gene, CDR1 is SEHNR and CDR2 is FQNEAQ (reference sequence). The CDR3 is made up of 11 amino acids. CDR3 amino acids: CASNRGDTQYF. The DNA of the CDR3 is TGTGCCAGCAATCGAGGAGATACGCAGTATTTT.

At least ten counts were recorded for this clonotype. The V gene is TRBV6-5, the J gene TRBJ1-1; possibly TRBD1 for D (5 bases). The CDR3 has 16 residues. The V gene lost 2 bases and the J gene lost 0 bases, with 13 bases spanning the gap. Germline CDR1 MNHEY, CDR2 SVGAGI. DNA of the CDR3: TGTGCCAGCAGTTACAGACAGTTGCGAGTGAACACTGAAGCTTTCTTT. Encoded protein: CASSYRQLRVNTEAFF.

The chain joins TRBV29-1 to TRBJ2-7; 9 positions match TRBD2. J gave up 3 bases and V 4 bases, and 4 bases lay outside the gene matches. Germline CDR1 SQVTM, CDR2 ANQGSEA. This CDR3 has 13 amino acids. CDR3 DNA: TGCAGCGTTGCCCGACTAGCGGACTACGAGCAGTACTTC. Translated: CSVARLADYEQYF.

This clonotype was found a few times. The rearrangement joins TRBV6-1 to TRBJ2-5; D is perhaps TRBD1 or TRBD2 (5 bases each). V gave up 5 bases and J gave up 5 bases, with 15 bases separating them. This CDR3 has 14 residues. Per germline, CDR1 MNHNS and CDR2 SASEGT. The CDR3 coding sequence is TGTGCCAGCAGTCCCGTCGGGGCAGGGGAGACCCAGTACTTC. Translation: CASSPVGAGETQYF.

This clonotype came up a few times. This rearrangement joins TRBV10-1 to TRBJ2-2; D remains unclear. Germline values: CDR1 WNHNN, CDR2 SYGVQD (reference sequence). V dropped 6 bases and J dropped 5 bases, with 10 bases sitting between them. This CDR3 is 13 amino acids long. The CDR3 nucleotides are TGCGCCAGCAGCCGATTAGAAACCGGGGAGCTGTTTTTT. This gives the protein CASSRLETGELFF.